This TCR beta chain came from a study of CD8 T cells in Susac syndrome. General observations from the study: It was acknowledged by the study that relatively few individuals were included in its TCR sequencing and HLA analysis.

Reverse transcription used about 0.45 to 1 ug RNA and random hexamers. TCRdb reprocessed the immunoSEQ multiplex PCR reads via MiXCR and lists one record per CDR3 protein. The sample lists about 300,000 distinct CDR3 sequences, 75% to 90% seen once, with approximately 0.18% in the top ten. CDR1 is SEHNR, CDR2 FQNEAQ, per germline (reference sequence). The CDR3 spans 14 residues. Trimming removed 5 bases at V and 3 bases at J, with 14 bases between. The sequenced target, TCR beta, came from blood CD8+ and CD4+ T cells. The multiple sclerosis control group consisted of treatment-naive patients whose relapsing-remitting disease, which was either stable or active, fulfilled revised McDonald criteria. To note about this clonotype: Its antigen is undetermined.

Sequencing input: CD8+ T cells from PBMCs. The gene calls are TRBV7-9 and TRBJ2-7; D call uncertain. This sequence was found in a human donor with multiple sclerosis. The CDR3 DNA sequence: TGTGCCAGCAGCCTACCGCTACTTTACTACGAGCAGTACTTC. Its translation: CASSLPLLYYEQYF.